This entry lists 19 T cell receptor beta chains sequenced from one sample in a study of Ad26.COV2.S vaccination and SARS-CoV-2 variants. Produced via immunoSEQ multiplex PCR; TCRdb's table is partial and in-frame only. The sample lists about 370,000 clones, about nine tenths occurring once. Treatment noted: over 15 received Ad26.COV2.S at low or high dose, single or two shots; roughly five received placebo; per-sample allocation not given. After the first vaccine or placebo injection, samples were drawn on day 63. The sample in question was peripheral blood, obtained in a trial of Ad26.COV2.S vaccine versus placebo. The receptors here all came from a person aged 18-60 years who received the Ad26.COV2.S COVID-19 vaccine or a placebo.

This clone was observed many times. The rearrangement joins TRBV2 to TRBJ2-5; 11 bases are shared with TRBD2. The CDR3 runs 16 residues. Germline V gene sequence: CDR1 SNHLY, CDR2 FYNNEI. V lost 0 bases and J lost 1; bases outside the gene matches: 1. The DNA of the CDR3 is TGTGCCAGCAGTGAAGCGGGACTAGCGGTCCAAGAGACCCAGTACTTC. Its translation: CASSEAGLAVQETQYF.

This clone appeared a few times. The chain carries TRBV6-2 or TRBV6-3 and TRBJ2-7; 7 bases fit TRBD2. The germline V gene has CDR1 MNHEY and CDR2 SVGEGT. The CDR3 length is 17 residues. Germline trimming cut 0 bases from V and 0 bases from J; bases unmatched to any gene: 8. CDR3 residues: CASSYSSFGRSSYEQYF. DNA of the CDR3: TGTGCCAGCAGTTACTCGAGCTTCGGGAGGAGCTCCTACGAGCAGTACTTC.

The gene calls are TRBV6-6 and TRBJ2-7, with a possible D match to TRBD1 (5 bases). V dropped 3 bases and J dropped 3 bases, with 9 bases sitting between them. Germline V gives CDR1 MNHNY, CDR2 SVGAGI (reference sequence). The CDR3 contains 13 residues. CDR3 in amino acids: CASSYGADYEQYF. Written as DNA, the CDR3 is TGTGCCAGCAGTTATGGGGCCGACTACGAGCAGTACTTC.

V gene TRBV19 combines with J gene TRBJ2-7; D is tentatively TRBD1 or TRBD2 (5 bases each). V was trimmed by 6 bases and J by 3 bases, leaving 15 bases between them. This CDR3 has 14 amino acids. CDR1 and CDR2 (germline): LNHDA, SQIVND (reference sequence). The CDR3 loop is CASSRGQGVYEQYF. CDR3 nucleotide sequence: TGTGCCAGTAGCCGTGGCCAGGGAGTCTACGAGCAGTACTTC. The entire variable domain, with the rest obtained from reference TRBV19 and TRBJ2-7, is as follows: DGGITQSPKYLFRKEGQNVTLSCEQNLNHDAMYWYRQDPGQGLRLIYYSQIVNDFQKGDIAEGYSVSREKKESFPLTVTSAQKNPTAFYLCASSRGQGVYEQYFGPGTRLTVT.

The chain recombines TRBV5-4 with TRBJ2-7; TRBD2 matches 11 bases. Germline V lookup: CDR1 SGHNT, CDR2 YYREEE (reference sequence). The CDR3 runs to 14 residues. J gave up 6 bases and V 1 base, and 3 bases lay outside the gene matches. CDR3 sequence (DNA): TGTGCCAGCAGCTTGTTAGCGGGGGGGCCCGAGCAGTACTTC. This sequence encodes CASSLLAGGPEQYF.

The chain combines TRBV7-9 with TRBJ1-2, with 11 bases identical to TRBD1. J was trimmed by 3 bases and V by 3 bases; bases with no gene match: 3. Germline V lookup: CDR1 SEHNR, CDR2 FQNEAQ (reference sequence). This CDR3 is built from 15 residues. The CDR3 spells CASSFGTGGDYGYTF. CDR3 DNA sequence: TGTGCCAGCAGCTTCGGGACAGGGGGAGACTATGGCTACACCTTC. Full variable domain (missing parts from reference TRBV7-9 and TRBJ1-2): DTGVSQNPRHKITKRGQNVTFRCDPISEHNRLYWYRQTLGQGPEFLTYFQNEAQLEKSRLLSDRFSAERPKGSFSTLEIQRTEQGDSAMYLCASSFGTGGDYGYTFGSGTRLTVV.

This rearrangement joins TRBV7-9 to TRBJ2-3, with 9 bases identical to TRBD2. Germline-derived CDR1 and CDR2 are SEHNR and FQNEAQ (reference sequence). J was trimmed by 3 bases and V by 6 bases; bases with no gene match: 7. The CDR3 extends over 15 amino acids. The CDR3 DNA reads as TGTGCCAGCAGAGAGACTAGCGGTTCTACAGATACGCAGTATTTT. This translates into CASRETSGSTDTQYF.

The rearrangement links TRBV5-6 to TRBJ1-1, with no clear D. The germline gives CDR1 SGHDT, CDR2 YYEEEE. With 2 bases removed from V and 1 base from J, the gap between germline ends came to 9 bases. This CDR3 comprises 14 residues. CDR3 coding DNA: TGTGCCAGCAGCTTTCCGACAAGGAACACTGAAGCTTTCTTT. Protein: CASSFPTRNTEAFF.

CDR3 protein: CASSSTGVGYTF. The CDR3 nucleotides read TGTGCCAGCAGTTCGACAGGTGTTGGCTACACCTTC. The rearrangement uses TRBV27 and TRBJ1-2, with D possibly TRBD1 on 6 matching bases. The CDR3 has 12 residues. Germline V gene data show CDR1 as MNHEY and CDR2 as SMNVEV (reference sequence). The V and J ends lost 4 bases and 7 bases respectively, with 10 bases between them.

The rearrangement joins TRBV6-6 to TRBJ1-4; 9 bases fit TRBD1. V was pared by 6 bases and J by 5 bases, with 4 bases of the junction left unmatched. The V gene's germline CDR1 is MNHNY and CDR2 SVGAGI (reference sequence). The CDR3 is 14 amino acids. The DNA for the CDR3 is TGTGCCAGCAGGCCGGACAGGGGAAATGAAAAACTGTTTTTT. Translated, it gives CASRPDRGNEKLFF.

The J gene is TRBJ2-5, the V gene TRBV18; the match to TRBD2 covers 7 bases. Germline CDR1 and CDR2: KGHSH and LQKENI. The CDR3 is 15 amino acids. Trimming cost V 5 bases and J 9 bases; bases outside gene matches: 15. The CDR3 coding sequence is TGTGCCAGCTCAGCTGCTGGCGGACCCGCGGGGGCCCAGTACTTC. It specifies CASSAAGGPAGAQYF.

The CDR3: CASFRPGYNEQFF. The CDR3 nucleotides read TGTGCCAGCTTCCGGCCCGGTTACAATGAGCAGTTCTTC. The chain combines TRBV5-4 with TRBJ2-1, with D unresolved. The CDR3 extends over 13 amino acids. V lost 7 bases to trimming and J lost 4 bases, with 12 bases between them. The germline V gene encodes CDR1 SGHNT and CDR2 YYREEE (reference sequence).

This clone came up a few times. V and J are TRBV6-5 and TRBJ2-2; D not certain. V gave up 9 bases and J gave up 4 bases, with 12 bases separating them. Germline V lookup: CDR1 MNHEY, CDR2 SVGAGI. This CDR3 comprises 13 residues. In DNA, the CDR3 is TGTGCCAGTTTTACTGTTGCCACCGGGGAGCTGTTTTTT. This encodes CASFTVATGELFF.

This chain links TRBV12-3 or TRBV12-4 with TRBJ2-3; D is ambiguous. The length of the CDR3 is 11 residues. V was shortened by 3 bases and J by 5 bases, with 3 bases between the two germline ends. The CDR3 is CASSLKDTQYF. The CDR3 DNA reads as TGTGCCAGCAGTTTGAAAGATACGCAGTATTTT.

The chain has TRBV7-2 and TRBJ1-2; tentatively, D is TRBD1 (6 bases). Looked up from germline, CDR1 is SGHTA and CDR2 is FQGNSA. The CDR3 is made up of 13 amino acids. The V gene lost 5 bases and the J gene lost 8 bases, with 15 bases spanning the gap. CDR3 protein: CASSVGGSSGYTF. The CDR3 DNA is TGTGCCAGCAGCGTAGGGGGGTCCTCAGGCTACACCTTC.

A few counts support this clone. This chain uses TRBV11-2 with TRBJ2-5; D is ambiguous. Trimming left V 5 bases short and J 3 bases short, with 13 bases between. The CDR3 extends over 14 amino acids. CDR1 is SGHAT, CDR2 FQNNGV, per germline. DNA for the CDR3: TGTGCCAGCAGCGCCCACCTAGAGGAAGAGACCCAGTACTTC. Translation: CASSAHLEEETQYF.

The rearrangement joins TRBV12-5 to TRBJ1-1; D is unresolved. Germline-derived CDR1 and CDR2 are LGHNT and FRNRAP. This CDR3 contains 14 residues. Trimming shortened V by 7 bases and J by 2 bases, and 14 bases separated the two germline ends. In nucleotides, the CDR3 is TGTGCTAGTGCCCCCGGAAGTTACAACACTGAAGCTTTCTTT. This codes for CASAPGSYNTEAFF.

This chain connects TRBV5-1 to TRBJ1-1; 7 bases fit TRBD1. CDR3 size: 14 residues. Germline V gene sequence: CDR1 SGHRS, CDR2 YFSETQ. Trimming took 3 bases from V and 4 from J; bases not matched to a gene: 6. CDR3 residues: CASSSQGVRTEAFF. The CDR3 DNA sequence: TGCGCCAGCAGCTCGCAGGGGGTTCGCACTGAAGCTTTCTTT.

The J gene is TRBJ1-2, the V gene TRBV7-2; maybe TRBD1 (6 bases). The CDR3 is 14 amino acids. Germline V gene data show CDR1 as SGHTA and CDR2 as FQGNSA. V lost 4 bases and J 4 bases, leaving 13 bases between the germline ends. CDR3 protein: CASSSSGEGYGYTF. The CDR3, as DNA: TGTGCCAGCAGCTCATCAGGGGAGGGCTATGGCTACACCTTC.